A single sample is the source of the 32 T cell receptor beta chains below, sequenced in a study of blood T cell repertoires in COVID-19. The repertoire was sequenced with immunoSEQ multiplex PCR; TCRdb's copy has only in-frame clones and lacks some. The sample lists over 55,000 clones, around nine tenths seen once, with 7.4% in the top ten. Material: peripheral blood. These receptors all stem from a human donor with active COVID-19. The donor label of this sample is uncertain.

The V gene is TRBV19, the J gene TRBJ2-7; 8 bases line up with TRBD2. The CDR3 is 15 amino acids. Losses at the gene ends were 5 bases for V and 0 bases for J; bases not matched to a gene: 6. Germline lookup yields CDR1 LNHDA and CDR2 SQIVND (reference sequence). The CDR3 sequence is CASSPTGGRSYEQYF. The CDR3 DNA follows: TGTGCCAGTAGTCCCACGGGAGGGCGCTCCTACGAGCAGTACTTC.

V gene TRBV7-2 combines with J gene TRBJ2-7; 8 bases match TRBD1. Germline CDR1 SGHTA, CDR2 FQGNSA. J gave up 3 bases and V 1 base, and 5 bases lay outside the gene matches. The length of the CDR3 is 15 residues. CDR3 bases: TGTGCCAGCAGCTTAGTTGGGACAGGAGGCTACGAGCAGTACTTC. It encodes CASSLVGTGGYEQYF. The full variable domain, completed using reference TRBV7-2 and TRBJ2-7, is GAGVSQSPSNKVTEKGKDVELRCDPISGHTALYWYRQSLGQGLEFLIYFQGNSAPDKSGLPSDRFSAERTGGSVSTLTIQRTQQEDSAVYLCASSLVGTGGYEQYFGPGTRLTVT.

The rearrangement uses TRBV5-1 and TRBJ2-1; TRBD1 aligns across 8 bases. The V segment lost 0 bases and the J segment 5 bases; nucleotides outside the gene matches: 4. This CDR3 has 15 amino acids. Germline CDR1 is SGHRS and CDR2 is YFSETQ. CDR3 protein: CASSLVPDRDNEQFF. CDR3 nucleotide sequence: TGCGCCAGCAGCTTGGTTCCGGACAGGGACAATGAGCAGTTCTTC.

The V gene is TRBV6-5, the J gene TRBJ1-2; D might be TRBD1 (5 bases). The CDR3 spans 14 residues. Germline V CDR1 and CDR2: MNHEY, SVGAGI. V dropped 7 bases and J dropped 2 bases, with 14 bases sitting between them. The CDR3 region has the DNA TGTGCCAGCACAGATGGGGGGAAGAACTATGGCTACACCTTC. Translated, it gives CASTDGGKNYGYTF.

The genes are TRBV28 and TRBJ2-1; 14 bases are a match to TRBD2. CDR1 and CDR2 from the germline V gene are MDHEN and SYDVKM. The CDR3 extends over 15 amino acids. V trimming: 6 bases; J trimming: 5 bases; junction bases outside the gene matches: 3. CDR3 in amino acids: CASSPGLAGDNEQFF. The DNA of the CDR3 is TGTGCCAGCAGCCCGGGACTAGCGGGAGACAATGAGCAGTTCTTC. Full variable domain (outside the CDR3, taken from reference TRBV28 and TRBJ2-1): DVKVTQSSRYLVKRTGEKVFLECVQDMDHENMFWYRQDPGLGLRLIYFSYDVKMKEKGDIPEGYSVSREKKERFSLILESASTNQTSMYLCASSPGLAGDNEQFFGPGTRLTVL.

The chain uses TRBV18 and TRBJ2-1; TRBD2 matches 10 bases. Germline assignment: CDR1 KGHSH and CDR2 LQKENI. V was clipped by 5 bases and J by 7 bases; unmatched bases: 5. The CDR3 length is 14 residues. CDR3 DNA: TGTGCCAGCTCATCTGGGACTAGCGATAATGAGCAGTTCTTC. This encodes CASSSGTSDNEQFF.

The CDR3 region has the DNA TGCGCCAGCAGTCACCTTCCGGGACAGTGGGCTTTCTTT. This translates into CASSHLPGQWAFF. J is TRBJ1-1 and V is TRBV4-1, with 7 bases lining up with TRBD1. Looked up from germline, CDR1 is MGHRA and CDR2 is YSYEKL. V trimming: 6 bases; J trimming: 11 bases; junction bases outside the gene matches: 12. The CDR3 length is 13 residues.

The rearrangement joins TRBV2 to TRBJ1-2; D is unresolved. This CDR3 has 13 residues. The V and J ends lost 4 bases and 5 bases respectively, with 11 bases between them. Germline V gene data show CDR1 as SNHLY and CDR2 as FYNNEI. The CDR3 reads CASSAGIGYGYTF. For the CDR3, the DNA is TGTGCCAGCAGTGCCGGGATTGGTTATGGCTACACCTTC.

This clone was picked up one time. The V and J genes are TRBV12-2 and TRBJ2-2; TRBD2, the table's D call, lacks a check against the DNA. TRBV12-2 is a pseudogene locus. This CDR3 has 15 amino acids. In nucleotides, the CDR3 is TGTGCAAGTCGCTTGGGGGGGTGCCGCACCGGGGAGCTGTTTTTT. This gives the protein CASRLGGCRTGELFF.

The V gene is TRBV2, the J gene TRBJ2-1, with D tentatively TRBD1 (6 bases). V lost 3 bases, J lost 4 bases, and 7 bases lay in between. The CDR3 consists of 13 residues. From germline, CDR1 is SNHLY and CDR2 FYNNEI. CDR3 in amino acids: CASSDRGYNEQFF. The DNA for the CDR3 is TGTGCCAGCAGTGACAGGGGTTACAATGAGCAGTTCTTC.

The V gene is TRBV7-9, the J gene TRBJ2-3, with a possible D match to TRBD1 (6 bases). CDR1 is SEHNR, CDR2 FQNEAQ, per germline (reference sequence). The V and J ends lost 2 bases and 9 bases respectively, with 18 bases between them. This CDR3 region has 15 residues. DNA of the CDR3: TGTGCCAGCAGCTTAATTCCAGGGGTGAAGGGAACGCAGTATTTT. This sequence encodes CASSLIPGVKGTQYF.

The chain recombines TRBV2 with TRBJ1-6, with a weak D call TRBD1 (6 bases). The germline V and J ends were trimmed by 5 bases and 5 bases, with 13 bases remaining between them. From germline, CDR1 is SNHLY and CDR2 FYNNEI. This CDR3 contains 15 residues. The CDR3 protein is CASSLQGSDNSPLHF. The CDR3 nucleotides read TGTGCCAGCAGTCTACAGGGAAGCGATAATTCACCCCTCCACTTT.

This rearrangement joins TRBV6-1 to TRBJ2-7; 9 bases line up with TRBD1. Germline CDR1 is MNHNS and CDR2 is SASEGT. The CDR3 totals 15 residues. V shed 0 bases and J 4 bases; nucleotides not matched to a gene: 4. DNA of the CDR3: TGTGCCAGCAGTGAAGCTCCGACAGGGGGGTACGAGCAGTACTTC. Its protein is CASSEAPTGGYEQYF.

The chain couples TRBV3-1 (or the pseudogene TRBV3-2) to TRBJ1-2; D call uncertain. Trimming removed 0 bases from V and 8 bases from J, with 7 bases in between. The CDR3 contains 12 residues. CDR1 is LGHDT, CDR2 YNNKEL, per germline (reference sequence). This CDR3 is CASSQEFAGYTF. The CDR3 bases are TGTGCCAGCAGCCAAGAATTTGCGGGCTACACCTTC.

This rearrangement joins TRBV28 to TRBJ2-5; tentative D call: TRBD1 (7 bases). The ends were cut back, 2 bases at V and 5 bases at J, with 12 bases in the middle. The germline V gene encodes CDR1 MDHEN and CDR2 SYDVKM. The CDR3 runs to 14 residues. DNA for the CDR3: TGTGCCAGCAGTTTAGGGCCAGGGGGGGAGACCCAGTACTTC. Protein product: CASSLGPGGETQYF.

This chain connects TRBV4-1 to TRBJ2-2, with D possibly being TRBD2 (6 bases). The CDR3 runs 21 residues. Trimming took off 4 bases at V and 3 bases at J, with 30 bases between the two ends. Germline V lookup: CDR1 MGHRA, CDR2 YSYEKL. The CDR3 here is CASSRNHFRGLRPMYTGELFF. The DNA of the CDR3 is TGCGCCAGCAGCCGTAACCATTTTAGGGGACTGCGACCTATGTACACCGGGGAGCTGTTTTTT.

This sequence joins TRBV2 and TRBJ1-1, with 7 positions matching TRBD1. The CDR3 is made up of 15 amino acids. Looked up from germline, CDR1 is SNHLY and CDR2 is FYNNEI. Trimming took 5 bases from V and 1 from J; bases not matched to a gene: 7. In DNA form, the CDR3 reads TGTGCCAGCAGTATCGCCGGGACAGCGAACACTGAAGCTTTCTTT. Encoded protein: CASSIAGTANTEAFF.

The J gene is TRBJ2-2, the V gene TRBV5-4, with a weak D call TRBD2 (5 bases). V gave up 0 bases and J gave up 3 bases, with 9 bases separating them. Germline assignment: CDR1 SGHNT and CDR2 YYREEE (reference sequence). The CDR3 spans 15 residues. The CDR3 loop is CASSLGLADTGELFF. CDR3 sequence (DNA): TGTGCCAGCAGCTTGGGGCTAGCCGACACCGGGGAGCTGTTTTTT.

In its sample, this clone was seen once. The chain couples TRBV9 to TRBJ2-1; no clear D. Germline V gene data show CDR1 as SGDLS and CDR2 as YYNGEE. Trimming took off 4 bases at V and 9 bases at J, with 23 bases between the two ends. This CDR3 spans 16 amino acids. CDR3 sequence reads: CASSSTPGSGHGEQFF. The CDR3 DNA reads TGTGCCAGCAGCTCTACTCCGGGTTCCGGCCACGGTGAGCAGTTCTTC.

CDR3 bases: TGTGCCAGTAGGATTTCCGGGGGAAACAATCAGCCCCAGCATTTT. Protein: CASRISGGNNQPQHF. The rearrangement uses TRBV19 and TRBJ1-5; tentatively, D is TRBD1 (5 bases). Trimming left V 6 bases short and J 3 bases short, with 15 bases between. Per germline, CDR1 LNHDA and CDR2 SQIVND (reference sequence). The length of the CDR3 is 15 residues.

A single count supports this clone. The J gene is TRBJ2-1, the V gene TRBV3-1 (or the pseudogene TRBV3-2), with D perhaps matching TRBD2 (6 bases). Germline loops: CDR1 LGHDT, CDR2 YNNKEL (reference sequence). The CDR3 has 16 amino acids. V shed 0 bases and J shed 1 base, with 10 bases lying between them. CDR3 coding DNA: TGTGCCAGCAGCCAAGATGGCAGCGGGTCCTACAATGAGCAGTTCTTC. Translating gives CASSQDGSGSYNEQFF.

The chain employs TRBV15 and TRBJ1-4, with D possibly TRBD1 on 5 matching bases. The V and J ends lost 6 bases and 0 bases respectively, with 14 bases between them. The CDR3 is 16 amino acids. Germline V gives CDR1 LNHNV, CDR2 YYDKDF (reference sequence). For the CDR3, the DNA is TGTGCCACCAGGAGATTTCAGACAGCAACTAATGAAAAACTGTTTTTT. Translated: CATRRFQTATNEKLFF.

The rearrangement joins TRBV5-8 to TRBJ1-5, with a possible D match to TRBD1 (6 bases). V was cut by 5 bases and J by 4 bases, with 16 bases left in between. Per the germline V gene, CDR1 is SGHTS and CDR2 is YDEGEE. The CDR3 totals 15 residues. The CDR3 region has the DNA TGTGCCAGCAGTTTGACTCGGGGGGCGAATCAGCCCCAGCATTTT. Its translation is CASSLTRGANQPQHF.

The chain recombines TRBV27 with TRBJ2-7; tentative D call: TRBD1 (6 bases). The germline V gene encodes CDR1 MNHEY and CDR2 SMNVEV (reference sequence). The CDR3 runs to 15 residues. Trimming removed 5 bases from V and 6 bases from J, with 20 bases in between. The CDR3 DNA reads TGTGCCAGCAGTCCCAGGGGTTCCCGGGCGCTCGAGCAGTACTTC. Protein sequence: CASSPRGSRALEQYF.

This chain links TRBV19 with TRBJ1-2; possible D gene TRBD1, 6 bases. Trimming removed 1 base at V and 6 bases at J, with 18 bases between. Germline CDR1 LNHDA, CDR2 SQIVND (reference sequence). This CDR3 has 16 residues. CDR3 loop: CASSIADSTGLDGYTF. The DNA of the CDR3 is TGTGCCAGTAGTATAGCCGATTCTACAGGGTTAGATGGCTACACCTTC.

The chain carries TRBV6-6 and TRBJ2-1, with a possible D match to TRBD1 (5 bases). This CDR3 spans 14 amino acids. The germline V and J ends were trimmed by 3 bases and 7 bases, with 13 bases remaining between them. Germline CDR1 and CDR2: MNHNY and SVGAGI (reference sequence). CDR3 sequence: CASSYIGQGNEQFF. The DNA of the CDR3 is TGTGCCAGCAGTTATATAGGGCAGGGAAATGAGCAGTTCTTC.

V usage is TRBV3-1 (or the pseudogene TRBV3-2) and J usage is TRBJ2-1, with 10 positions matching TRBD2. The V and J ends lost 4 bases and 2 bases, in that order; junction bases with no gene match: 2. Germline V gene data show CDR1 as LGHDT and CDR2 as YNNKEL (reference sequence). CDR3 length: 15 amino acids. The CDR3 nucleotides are TGTGCCAGCAGCCGAACTAGCGGGGCCTACAATGAGCAGTTCTTC. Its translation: CASSRTSGAYNEQFF.

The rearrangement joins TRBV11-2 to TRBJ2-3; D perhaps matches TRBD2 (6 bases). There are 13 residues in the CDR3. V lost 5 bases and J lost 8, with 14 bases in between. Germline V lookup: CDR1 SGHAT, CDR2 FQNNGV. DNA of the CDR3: TGTGCCAGCAGCGGGGGGACGGGCGGTACGCAGTATTTT. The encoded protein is CASSGGTGGTQYF. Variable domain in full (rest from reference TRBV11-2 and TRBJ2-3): EAGVAQSPRYKIIEKRQSVAFWCNPISGHATLYWYQQILGQGPKLLIQFQNNGVVDDSQLPKDRFSAERLKGVDSTLKIQPAKLEDSAVYLCASSGGTGGTQYFGPGTRLTVL.

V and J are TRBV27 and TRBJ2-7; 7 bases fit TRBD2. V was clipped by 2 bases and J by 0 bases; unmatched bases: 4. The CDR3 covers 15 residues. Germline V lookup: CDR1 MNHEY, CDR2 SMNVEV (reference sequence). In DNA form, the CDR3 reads TGTGCCAGCAGTTTACAAGCGGGGCACTCCTACGAGCAGTACTTC. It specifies CASSLQAGHSYEQYF.

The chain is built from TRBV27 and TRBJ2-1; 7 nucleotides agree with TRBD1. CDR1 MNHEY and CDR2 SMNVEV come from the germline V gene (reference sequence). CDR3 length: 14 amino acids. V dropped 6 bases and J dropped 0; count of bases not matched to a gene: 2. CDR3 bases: TGTGCCAGCAGGTGGGACAGCTCCTACAATGAGCAGTTCTTC. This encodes CASRWDSSYNEQFF.

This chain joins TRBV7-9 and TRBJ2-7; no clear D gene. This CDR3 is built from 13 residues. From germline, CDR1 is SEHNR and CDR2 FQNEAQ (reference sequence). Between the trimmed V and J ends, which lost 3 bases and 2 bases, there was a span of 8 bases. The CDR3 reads CASSFGGAYEQYF. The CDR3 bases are TGTGCCAGCAGCTTTGGTGGAGCCTACGAGCAGTACTTC. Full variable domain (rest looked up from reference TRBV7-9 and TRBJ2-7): DTGVSQNPRHKITKRGQNVTFRCDPISEHNRLYWYRQTLGQGPEFLTYFQNEAQLEKSRLLSDRFSAERPKGSFSTLEIQRTEQGDSAMYLCASSFGGAYEQYFGPGTRLTVT.

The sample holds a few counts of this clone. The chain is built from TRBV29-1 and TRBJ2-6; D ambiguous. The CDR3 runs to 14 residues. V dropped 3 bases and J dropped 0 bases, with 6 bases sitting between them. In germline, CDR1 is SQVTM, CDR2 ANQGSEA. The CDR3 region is CSVERDSGANVLTF. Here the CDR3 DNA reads TGCAGCGTTGAGCGAGACTCTGGGGCCAACGTCCTGACTTTC.